This record concerns one T cell receptor (beta chain) sequence. Its antigen is not known. Only in-frame clones appear in the TCRdb table, and some are missing; sequencing was by immunoSEQ multiplex PCR. The table has fewer than 150,000 clones, approximately 86% seen once. The record originates from a study of T cell responses to AZD1222 COVID-19 vaccine. Findings of the study overall: Just a handful of people given AZD1222 tested seropositive at baseline. Reports say nearly half of spike-specific TCRs go after unmutated variant regions. An increase in Spike-specific TCR breadth and depth was observed after two AZD1222 doses. Clonal diversity was possibly underestimated, and the donors were mostly white British, with more females.

V trimming: 3 bases; J trimming: 6 bases; junction bases outside the gene matches: 12. The CDR3 is 17 residues long. CDR1 is MNHEY and CDR2 is SMNVEV in the germline V gene (reference sequence). The input for sequencing was peripheral blood, taken on day 0 of AZD1222 vaccination. The chain couples TRBV27 to TRBJ2-1; 9 bases fit TRBD2. This TCR was recovered from an adult in good health. The CDR3 bases are TGTGCCAGCAGTTTTAGCGGGAGATATAAGAGGGGCAATGAGCAGTTCTTC. This codes for CASSFSGRYKRGNEQFF.